These T cell receptor beta chains were read from a single sample in a study of cytomegalovirus exposure and HLA in healthy donors. Sequencing used immunoSEQ multiplex PCR; TCRdb keeps in-frame clones, though not all of them. The sample lists 60,000 to 100,000 clones, 60% to 85% seen once, with approximately 1.6% in the top ten. Sequenced sample: PBMCs. Receptors were obtained from a man aged 35-49 years in good health and CMV-seronegative. Each CDR3 is given with its conserved first and last residue. The D gene is left open where the match is weak.

TRBD1 TRBJ2-3 TRBV7-3 13 CASSARGRDTQYF
NA TRBJ2-2 TRBV7-2 15 CASSPGVSLGGELFF
NA TRBJ2-3 TRBV29-1 10 CSGGSDTQYF
TRBD2 TRBJ2-1 TRBV5-1 16 CASGTLGTSGGNEQFF
NA TRBJ2-5 TRBV9 13 CASSETNGETQYF
TRBD2 TRBJ2-3 TRBV6-6 15 CASSFRLAGTDTQYF
TRBD2 TRBJ2-7 TRBV7-6 14 CASSLTSGRDEQYF
NA TRBJ1-5 TRBV28 12 CASSFINQPQHF
TRBD2 TRBJ2-2 TRBV27 19 CASSTLSSGRPTNTGELFF
NA TRBJ2-7 TRBV7-6 14 CASSLNRELDEQYF
TRBD1 TRBJ2-3 TRBV27 15 CASSLSGQGPDTQYF
TRBD2 TRBJ2-3 TRBV5-8 17 CASTVAGVGSSTDTQYF
TRBD1 TRBJ1-5 TRBV5-5 14 CASRSGTGNQPQHF
NA TRBJ2-3 TRBV19 14 CASSIMAGSDTQYF
NA TRBJ1-2 TRBV7-8 14 CASSSLGLHYGYTF
NA TRBJ1-1 TRBV18 16 CASSPSRYVMNTEAFF
NA TRBJ2-7 TRBV7-6 17 CASSLGGGGQSSYEQYF
TRBD1 TRBJ1-5 TRBV19 18 CASSHRDRGLGGGQPQHF
TRBD2 TRBJ2-2 TRBV2 15 CASRPLAGVTGELFF
NA TRBJ1-5 TRBV5-1 16 CASSLGGQLGNQPQHF
NA TRBJ1-5 TRBV4-2 14 CASSGEGVSQPQHF
TRBD2 TRBJ2-5 TRBV12-5 17 CASGSGTSGDLQETQYF
NA TRBJ2-4 TRBV10-3 17 CAISENFRAEPKNIQYF
TRBD1 TRBJ1-4 TRBV7-8 15 CASRTPGQTNEKLFF
TRBD2 TRBJ2-3 TRBV14 14 CASSQAGVRDTQYF
TRBD2 TRBJ2-4 TRBV28 15 CASSGLAGVGGSQYF
NA TRBJ1-2 TRBV4-1 15 CASSQRTAPNYGYTF
TRBD2 TRBJ2-7 TRBV19 14 CATLGRGSTPEQYF
TRBD1 TRBJ2-7 TRBV6-5 15 CASSYSRQGDSEQYF
TRBD2 TRBJ2-7 TRBV27 16 CASSFVSASGRNEQYF
NA TRBJ1-2 TRBV6-6 14 CASSLHGIPHGYTF
TRBD1 TRBJ2-7 TRBV7-8 15 CASSVRGTGSMGQYF